This T cell receptor (beta chain) was observed in a study of blood T cell repertoires in COVID-19. Study as a whole: Researchers got acute and convalescent COVID-19 samples from the United States, Italy and Spain. PBMCs, B-cell-depleted T cells, or T cells were the source of the cDNA or gDNA that made up the material.

This clone was observed a few times. Original processing notes: For nucleated cells, counts were estimated from reference gene primer amplification. Produced via immunoSEQ multiplex PCR; TCRdb's table is partial and in-frame only. The DNA gave D and trimming, while V, J and clone size come from that table. The data contain approximately 450,000 clones, roughly 89% of them singletons. CDR3 size: 12 residues. The V end was cut by 4 bases, the J end by 5 bases, with 9 bases between. In germline, CDR1 is KGHSH, CDR2 LQKENI. The receptor was derived from a woman aged 25 to 39 with acute or convalescent COVID-19. This chain connects TRBV18 to TRBJ2-7; D possibly corresponds to TRBD2 (6 bases). The specimen sequenced was peripheral blood. Here the CDR3 reads CASSRDFHEQYF. DNA of the CDR3: TGTGCCAGCTCACGGGACTTCCACGAGCAGTACTTC.